This record looks at one T cell receptor (beta chain) sequence and its context. This entry belongs to a study of ipilimumab plus nivolumab after autologous stem cell transplantation. TCRdb keeps only in-frame clones here, not all; method: immunoSEQ multiplex PCR. Seen here are fewer than 45,000 clones, about 92% observed once, and the top ten hold over 0.85%. Checkpoint therapy with ipilimumab 1 mg/kg began 14 to 28 days after transplant. CDR1 and CDR2 (germline): SGDLS, YYNGEE. CDR3 length: 14 amino acids. Trimming took off 4 bases at V and 0 bases at J, with 11 bases between the two ends. The sample here was PBMCs, taken in a trial of ipilimumab plus nivolumab as post-transplant consolidation. The sequence came from a male donor with multiple myeloma. The chain uses TRBV9 and TRBJ2-7; D gene unclear. The CDR3, as DNA: TGTGCCAGCAGCAATACCGGGCGCTCCTACGAGCAGTACTTC. It is translated as CASSNTGRSYEQYF.